The rows below give T cell receptor beta chains drawn from one sample of a study of cytomegalovirus exposure and HLA in healthy donors. The table came from immunoSEQ multiplex PCR; TCRdb's copy has only in-frame clones and leaves some out. This sample has about 94,000 clones, with about 76% found just once. Sequenced: PBMCs. Receptors originate from a man aged 40-55 years in good health and CMV-seropositive. CDR3s include the opening cysteine and the closing phenylalanine or tryptophan. The D gene is left open where the match is weak. For some rows the clone size is stated as once, few or many, or as a class when expanded; others skip it.

size: -
V: TRBV5-1
length: 15
J: TRBJ2-1
D: -
CDR3: CASSLDNYRGNEQFF
DNA: TGCGCCAGCAGCTTGGACAATTATCGAGGGAATGAGCAGTTCTTC

size: -
V: TRBV19
length: 15
J: TRBJ2-2
D: -
CDR3: CASSIRDVGSGELFF
DNA: TGTGCCAGTAGTATTCGGGATGTGGGCAGCGGGGAGCTGTTTTTT

size: -
V: TRBV10-1
length: 15
J: TRBJ2-7
D: TRBD1
CDR3: CASSGYSTGESEQYF
DNA: TGCGCCAGCAGTGGTTACTCCACAGGGGAGTCCGAGCAGTACTTC

size: -
V: TRBV4-1
length: 15
J: TRBJ2-3
D: -
CDR3: CASSQESRGTDTQYF
DNA: TGCGCCAGCAGCCAAGAATCGCGGGGCACAGATACGCAGTATTTT

size: once
V: TRBV7-9
length: 13
J: TRBJ2-7
D: TRBD1
CDR3: CSSSFTGGYEQYF
DNA: TGTTCCAGCAGCTTTACAGGGGGCTACGAGCAGTACTTC

size: once
V: TRBV9
length: 15
J: TRBJ1-1
D: -
CDR3: CASSERTEAYTEAFF
DNA: TGTGCCAGCAGCGAGAGGACAGAGGCGTACACTGAAGCTTTCTTT

size: -
V: TRBV6-5
length: 13
J: TRBJ2-7
D: -
CDR3: CASTKDRNYEQYF
DNA: TGTGCCAGCACCAAAGACAGGAACTACGAGCAGTACTTC

size: -
V: TRBV18
length: 17
J: TRBJ1-5
D: TRBD1
CDR3: CASSPPTGQEYNQPQHF
DNA: TGTGCCAGCTCACCACCGACGGGACAGGAATACAATCAGCCCCAGCATTTT

size: -
V: TRBV18
length: 14
J: TRBJ2-1
D: -
CDR3: CASSPPFSRVEQFF
DNA: TGTGCCAGCTCACCACCTTTTTCACGCGTTGAGCAGTTCTTC

size: once
V: TRBV5-1
length: 13
J: TRBJ2-1
D: -
CDR3: CASSLSSYNEQFF
DNA: TGCGCCAGCAGCTTAAGTAGCTACAATGAGCAGTTCTTC

size: -
V: TRBV5-1
length: 13
J: TRBJ2-2
D: -
CDR3: CASSHGTPGELFF
DNA: TGCGCCAGCAGCCACGGGACACCCGGGGAGCTGTTTTTT

size: -
V: TRBV18
length: 15
J: TRBJ1-1
D: -
CDR3: CASSNLRQTNTEAFF
DNA: TGTGCCAGCTCTAACCTTCGACAGACCAACACTGAAGCTTTCTTT

size: -
V: TRBV15
length: 15
J: TRBJ2-4
D: -
CDR3: CATSRAGEGVNIQYF
DNA: TGTGCCACCAGCAGAGCGGGGGAAGGGGTAAACATTCAGTACTTC

size: -
V: TRBV27
length: 16
J: TRBJ1-1
D: -
CDR3: CASSLSLGTLNTEAFF
DNA: TGTGCCAGCAGTTTATCTCTCGGGACATTGAACACTGAAGCTTTCTTT

size: -
V: TRBV5-1
length: 15
J: TRBJ2-3
D: -
CDR3: CASSSGQTSTDTQYF
DNA: TGCGCCAGCAGCTCTGGACAGACAAGCACAGATACGCAGTATTTT

size: -
V: TRBV28
length: 17
J: TRBJ2-7
D: TRBD2
CDR3: CASSLWFTSGSGYEQYF
DNA: TGTGCCAGCAGTTTATGGTTTACTAGCGGGAGCGGATACGAGCAGTACTTC

size: -
V: TRBV2
length: 12
J: TRBJ1-1
D: -
CDR3: CASSQAVTEAFF
DNA: TGTGCCTCCTCCCAGGCCGTCACTGAAGCTTTCTTT

size: -
V: TRBV5-1
length: 15
J: TRBJ1-6
D: TRBD1
CDR3: CASSVTGVLDSPLHF
DNA: TGCGCCAGCAGCGTGACAGGGGTTCTCGATTCACCCCTCCACTTT

size: -
V: TRBV27
length: 14
J: TRBJ1-2
D: TRBD1
CDR3: CASSFRDRASGYTF
DNA: TGTGCCAGCAGTTTCCGGGACAGGGCTTCTGGCTACACCTTC

size: -
V: TRBV7-3
length: 13
J: TRBJ1-2
D: -
CDR3: CASSPTGQGSHTF
DNA: TGTGCCAGCAGCCCGACTGGACAAGGCTCCCACACCTTC

size: few
V: TRBV2
length: 13
J: TRBJ2-2
D: -
CDR3: CASSYRAGGELFF
DNA: TGTGCCAGCAGTTACAGGGCGGGCGGGGAGCTGTTTTTT

size: -
V: TRBV6-1
length: 14
J: TRBJ1-2
D: -
CDR3: CASSEGPANYGYTF
DNA: TGTGCCAGCAGTGAAGGGCCAGCTAACTATGGCTACACCTTC

size: -
V: TRBV7-9
length: 15
J: TRBJ2-6
D: -
CDR3: CASSLGGIGANVLTF
DNA: TGTGCCAGCAGCTTGGGGGGAATCGGGGCCAACGTCCTGACTTTC

size: -
V: TRBV29-1
length: 13
J: TRBJ1-1
D: -
CDR3: CSAVGGPGTEAFF
DNA: TGCAGCGCCGTGGGGGGGCCCGGAACTGAAGCTTTCTTT

size: -
V: TRBV30
length: 18
J: TRBJ2-4
D: TRBD1
CDR3: CAWSDRDRRSFAKNIQYF
DNA: TGTGCCTGGAGTGACCGGGACAGGCGATCTTTTGCCAAAAACATTCAGTACTTC

size: few
V: TRBV4-1
length: 14
J: TRBJ1-1
D: TRBD1
CDR3: CASSPGQTNTEAFF
DNA: TGCGCCAGCAGCCCGGGACAGACGAACACTGAAGCTTTCTTT

size: -
V: TRBV5-6
length: 16
J: TRBJ2-2
D: TRBD2
CDR3: CASSFLSGSGTGELFF
DNA: TGTGCCAGCAGCTTCCTCAGCGGGAGTGGGACCGGGGAGCTGTTTTTT

size: -
V: TRBV6-5
length: 11
J: TRBJ1-1
D: -
CDR3: CASGGNTEAFF
DNA: TGTGCCAGCGGCGGAAACACTGAAGCTTTCTTT

size: few
V: TRBV27
length: 16
J: TRBJ1-1
D: TRBD1
CDR3: CASSLSRDRGGTEAFF
DNA: TGTGCCAGCAGTTTGTCCCGGGACAGGGGGGGTACTGAAGCTTTCTTT